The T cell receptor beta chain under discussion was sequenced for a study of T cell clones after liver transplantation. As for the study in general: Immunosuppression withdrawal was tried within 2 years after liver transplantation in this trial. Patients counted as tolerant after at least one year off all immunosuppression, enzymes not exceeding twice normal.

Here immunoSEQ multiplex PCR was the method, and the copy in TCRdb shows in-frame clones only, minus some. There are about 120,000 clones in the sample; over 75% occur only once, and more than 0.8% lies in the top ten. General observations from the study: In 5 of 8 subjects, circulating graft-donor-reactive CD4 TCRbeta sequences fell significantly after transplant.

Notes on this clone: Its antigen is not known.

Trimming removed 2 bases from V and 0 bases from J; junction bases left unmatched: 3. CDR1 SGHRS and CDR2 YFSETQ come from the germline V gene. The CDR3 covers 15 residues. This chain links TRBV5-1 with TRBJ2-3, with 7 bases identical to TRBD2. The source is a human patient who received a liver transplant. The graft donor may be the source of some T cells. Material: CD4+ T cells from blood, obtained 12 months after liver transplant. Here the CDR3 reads CASSLAGKSTDTQYF. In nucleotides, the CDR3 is TGCGCCAGCAGCTTAGCGGGGAAGAGCACAGATACGCAGTATTTT.